A single sample is the source of the 30 T cell receptor beta chains below, sequenced in a study of cytomegalovirus exposure and HLA in healthy donors. Produced via immunoSEQ multiplex PCR; TCRdb's table is partial and in-frame only. The sample carries over 85,000 clones, about four fifths recorded once. Source material: PBMCs. The source is a woman aged 18-35 years in good health and CMV-seropositive.

This clone was detected only once. This chain uses TRBV28 with TRBJ2-7, with a tentative D call TRBD2 (5 bases). V lost 6 bases to trimming and J lost 0 bases, with 9 bases between them. Per the germline V gene, CDR1 is MDHEN and CDR2 is SYDVKM. There are 13 residues in the CDR3. CDR3 DNA sequence: TGTGCCAGCAGGACGGGGTCCTCCTACGAGCAGTACTTC. Translation gives CASRTGSSYEQYF.

This clone occurred once. The chain is built from TRBV15 and TRBJ2-1; the D gene is possibly TRBD2 (6 bases). Trimming left V 0 bases short and J 7 bases short, with 16 bases between. The CDR3 contains 16 residues. Germline assignment: CDR1 LNHNV and CDR2 YYDKDF (reference sequence). DNA for the CDR3: TGTGCCACCAGCAGAGATGCTGGGGGGATGGAGAATGAGCAGTTCTTC. Translated, it gives CATSRDAGGMENEQFF.

The chain joins TRBV10-1 to TRBJ2-2, with TRBD1 matching over 8 bases. CDR1 WNHNN and CDR2 SYGVQD come from the germline V gene (reference sequence). V was pared by 5 bases and J by 4 bases, with 12 bases of the junction left unmatched. The CDR3 loop spans 17 amino acids. CDR3 residues: CASSPPPGQGVTGELFF. CDR3 DNA sequence: TGCGCCAGCAGTCCTCCTCCAGGACAGGGTGTCACCGGGGAGCTGTTTTTT.

This clone showed up just once. This chain connects TRBV5-1 to TRBJ2-5; D is ambiguous. Looked up from germline, CDR1 is SGHRS and CDR2 is YFSETQ. The CDR3 sequence is 12 residues long. V was cut by 3 bases and J by 1 base, with 4 bases left in between. The chain's CDR3 is CASSWSQETQYF. CDR3 bases: TGCGCCAGCAGCTGGAGCCAAGAGACCCAGTACTTC. Filled out from reference TRBV5-1 and TRBJ2-5, the complete variable domain reads KAGVTQTPRYLIKTRGQQVTLSCSPISGHRSVSWYQQTPGQGLQFLFEYFSETQRNKGNFPGRFSGRQFSNSRSEMNVSTLELGDSALYLCASSWSQETQYFGPGTRLLVL.

This chain joins TRBV15 and TRBJ2-6, with a tentative D call TRBD1 (5 bases). The length of the CDR3 is 14 residues. With 9 bases removed from V and 0 bases from J, the gap between germline ends came to 9 bases. Germline-derived CDR1 and CDR2 are LNHNV and YYDKDF (reference sequence). CDR3 in amino acids: CATLDSSGANVLTF. The CDR3 region has the DNA TGTGCCACTCTCGACAGCTCTGGGGCCAACGTCCTGACTTTC.

J is TRBJ2-1 and V is TRBV5-1; 8 bases fit TRBD1. The junction had 5 bases not matched to a gene; V was cut back by 1 base and J by 2 bases. The CDR3 consists of 16 residues. The V gene's germline CDR1 is SGHRS and CDR2 YFSETQ. CDR3 coding DNA: TGCGCCAGCAGCTTGATTCGACAGGGGACCTACAATGAGCAGTTCTTC. Amino acid sequence: CASSLIRQGTYNEQFF.

The rearrangement uses TRBV7-2 and TRBJ1-5; maybe TRBD1 (5 bases). V gave up 5 bases and J gave up 0 bases, with 17 bases separating them. The CDR3 is 17 residues long. Germline assignment: CDR1 SGHTA and CDR2 FQGNSA. The DNA for the CDR3 is TGTGCCAGCAGCAAATCCGTCTACAGGAGTAGCAATCAGCCCCAGCATTTT. Protein sequence: CASSKSVYRSSNQPQHF.

This chain links TRBV28 with TRBJ2-5, with a possible D match to TRBD1 (5 bases). Germline-derived CDR1 and CDR2 are MDHEN and SYDVKM. The CDR3 has 13 residues. Trimming pared 6 bases from V and 1 base from J, leaving 9 bases between. CDR3 in amino acids: CASSDSAQETQYF. CDR3 DNA: TGTGCCAGCAGCGACAGCGCCCAAGAGACCCAGTACTTC.

The chain links TRBV5-1 to TRBJ1-4, with a weak D call TRBD1 (5 bases). The germline gives CDR1 SGHRS, CDR2 YFSETQ. V shed 4 bases and J shed 5 bases, with 18 bases lying between them. The CDR3 has 16 amino acids. The chain's CDR3 is CASSLQGTGLNEKLFF. The CDR3, as DNA: TGCGCCAGCAGCCTCCAAGGAACAGGTCTGAATGAAAAACTGTTTTTT.

The chain uses TRBV7-2 and TRBJ2-1, with 9 bases matching TRBD2. After removal of 1 base from V and 6 bases from J, the junction contained 7 bases not matched to a gene. CDR1 SGHTA and CDR2 FQGNSA come from the germline V gene. This CDR3 has 16 residues. The CDR3 DNA reads TGTGCCAGCAGCTTAGTGGGGCTAGCGGGGTCCAATGAGCAGTTCTTC. This codes for CASSLVGLAGSNEQFF.

This chain links TRBV4-3 with TRBJ2-5; 12 nucleotides align to TRBD2. This CDR3 comprises 17 residues. The J segment lost 4 bases and the V segment lost 0 bases, leaving 6 bases of the junction unmatched. Germline lookup yields CDR1 LGHNA and CDR2 YSLEER. The DNA for the CDR3 is TGCGCCAGCAGCCAAGATTTGACTAGCGGGGGCGGAGAGACCCAGTACTTC. As protein: CASSQDLTSGGGETQYF.

This clone appeared once. The V gene is TRBV7-8, the J gene TRBJ2-5; TRBD1 matches at 7 bases. The CDR3 extends over 15 amino acids. Germline V gene data show CDR1 as SGHVS and CDR2 as FQNEAQ. The trim removed 4 bases at V and 6 bases at J, leaving 11 bases unmatched. The CDR3 DNA sequence: TGTGCCAGCAGCTCCGCCAGAGTAGGGGGCAAGACCCAGTACTTC. Its protein product is CASSSARVGGKTQYF.

This clone has just a few counts. The rearrangement uses TRBV6-4 and TRBJ2-3; weak D call: TRBD2 (5 bases). V was pared by 0 bases and J by 0 bases, with 7 bases between. The CDR3 spans 15 residues. CDR1 is MRHNA and CDR2 is SNTAGT in the germline V gene. The CDR3 DNA follows: TGTGCCAGCAGTGACTCAGCTAGCAGCACAGATACGCAGTATTTT. Its translation is CASSDSASSTDTQYF.

The chain links TRBV6-1 to TRBJ1-1; TRBD1 is a possible D gene (5 bases). Germline assignment: CDR1 MNHNS and CDR2 SASEGT. V gave up 2 bases and J gave up 8 bases, with 6 bases separating them. The length of the CDR3 is 11 residues. The CDR3 loop reads CASSETGEAFF. The CDR3 coding sequence is TGTGCCAGCAGTGAAACAGGCGAAGCTTTCTTT.

The V call is TRBV2, the J call TRBJ1-2; TRBD1 agrees at 7 bases. The junction had 3 bases not matched to a gene; V was cut back by 1 base and J by 4 bases. Germline assignment: CDR1 SNHLY and CDR2 FYNNEI. This CDR3 has 14 residues. CDR3 protein: CASSEERGPYGYTF. CDR3 nucleotide sequence: TGTGCCAGCAGTGAAGAGAGGGGGCCCTATGGCTACACCTTC.

The rearrangement joins TRBV7-9 to TRBJ2-3, with D possibly matching TRBD1 (7 bases). V was trimmed by 8 bases and J by 2 bases, leaving 14 bases between them. Germline V lookup: CDR1 SEHNR, CDR2 FQNEAQ (reference sequence). The CDR3 length is 14 residues. CDR3 in DNA: TGTGCCAGCTCCCTCAGGGGGGACACAGATACGCAGTATTTT. This encodes CASSLRGDTDTQYF.

The V and J genes are TRBV4-1 and TRBJ2-1; 8 nucleotides match TRBD1. The CDR3 has 13 amino acids. Germline CDR1 and CDR2: MGHRA and YSYEKL. Trimming removed 4 bases from V and 9 bases from J; junction bases left unmatched: 5. The DNA for the CDR3 is TGCGCCAGCAGCCTTCCGGACAGGGTTGAGCAGTTCTTC. Amino acid sequence: CASSLPDRVEQFF.

Only a few counts were recorded for this clone. One junction end disagrees with the germline gene, perhaps due to a read error. The V call is TRBV7-3, the J call TRBJ2-2; 7 nucleotides line up with TRBD2. In germline, CDR1 is SGHTA, CDR2 FQGTGA. The CDR3 extends over 14 amino acids. The CDR3 region is CASSPPGLTAELFF. CDR3 DNA: TGTGCCAGCAGCCCCCCGGGACTAACCGCGGAGCTGTTTTTT.

V is TRBV29-1 and J is TRBJ1-6, with D uncertain. The CDR3 totals 13 residues. The germline V gene encodes CDR1 SQVTM and CDR2 ANQGSEA. V gave up 7 bases and J gave up 5 bases, with 12 bases separating them. This CDR3 is CSARSQNNSPLHF. The DNA of the CDR3 is TGCAGCGCGAGGAGCCAAAATAATTCACCCCTCCACTTT.

V is TRBV5-1 and J is TRBJ2-1, with a possible D match to TRBD2 (7 bases). Germline V gives CDR1 SGHRS, CDR2 YFSETQ. The V and J ends lost 0 bases and 7 bases respectively, with 14 bases between them. The CDR3 has 15 residues. CDR3 in DNA: TGCGCCAGCAGCTTGGAGGGGGGGCCTAGGAATGAGCAGTTCTTC. It specifies CASSLEGGPRNEQFF.

The J gene is TRBJ2-7, the V gene TRBV7-9; 7 bases line up with TRBD1. The germline gives CDR1 SEHNR, CDR2 FQNEAQ (reference sequence). Trimming took 0 bases from V and 4 from J; bases not matched to a gene: 3. The CDR3 has 14 residues. The CDR3 DNA is TGTGCCAGCAGCTTAGCCGGGACAGCTTACGAGCAGTACTTC. Translated, it gives CASSLAGTAYEQYF.

This chain joins TRBV10-3 and TRBJ2-5, with TRBD2 identical over 7 bases. The CDR3 is made up of 17 amino acids. Losses at the gene ends were 1 base for V and 4 bases for J; bases not matched to a gene: 12. Germline V lookup: CDR1 ENHRY, CDR2 SYGVKD. The CDR3 loop is CAISEWIFEREGETQYF. The CDR3 DNA reads TGTGCCATCAGTGAGTGGATCTTCGAAAGGGAGGGAGAGACCCAGTACTTC.

This chain connects TRBV10-3 to TRBJ2-7; TRBD2 aligns across 8 bases. This CDR3 has 13 amino acids. V lost 11 bases, J lost 6 bases, and 12 bases stayed unmatched. CDR1 is ENHRY, CDR2 SYGVKD, per germline. The CDR3 DNA reads as TGTGCCGTGCAAATCGGGGGGGAGGCCGAGCAGTACTTC. It codes for CAVQIGGEAEQYF.

The genes are TRBV2 and TRBJ2-3; no clear D gene. Deletions cut 3 bases from V and 4 bases from J, with 8 bases between. Germline V CDR1 and CDR2: SNHLY, FYNNEI. The CDR3 consists of 13 residues. CDR3 loop: CASSEYFADTQYF. In nucleotides, the CDR3 is TGTGCCAGCAGTGAGTATTTCGCAGATACGCAGTATTTT.

The genes are TRBV28 and TRBJ1-1; D is uncertain. V gave up 6 bases and J gave up 1 base, with 12 bases separating them. Germline assignment: CDR1 MDHEN and CDR2 SYDVKM. CDR3 size: 14 residues. CDR3 region: CASRQETQNTEAFF. Written as DNA, the CDR3 is TGTGCCAGCAGACAAGAAACCCAGAACACTGAAGCTTTCTTT.

The rearrangement links TRBV19 to TRBJ1-3; D call uncertain. The CDR3 has 14 residues. Germline lookup yields CDR1 LNHDA and CDR2 SQIVND (reference sequence). Trimming stripped 7 bases from V and 0 bases from J, with 10 bases between. CDR3 nucleotides: TGTGCCAGTAAGTTTGAGAGCTCTGGAAACACCATATATTTT. Amino acids: CASKFESSGNTIYF.

This chain connects TRBV28 to TRBJ2-2; D is ambiguous. V shed 3 bases and J shed 7 bases, with 15 bases lying between them. Germline CDR1 reads MDHEN; CDR2 reads SYDVKM. The CDR3 sequence is 15 residues long. As DNA, the CDR3 is TGTGCCAGCAGTTTTCGAAGACACCTACTCGGGGAGCTGTTTTTT. This encodes CASSFRRHLLGELFF. The variable domain in full, with the rest retrieved from reference TRBV28 and TRBJ2-2, is DVKVTQSSRYLVKRTGEKVFLECVQDMDHENMFWYRQDPGLGLRLIYFSYDVKMKEKGDIPEGYSVSREKKERFSLILESASTNQTSMYLCASSFRRHLLGELFFGEGSRLTVL.

Many counts were recorded for this clone. This chain uses TRBV19 with TRBJ2-7, with 9 bases aligning to TRBD2. Germline CDR1 LNHDA, CDR2 SQIVND (reference sequence). This CDR3 is 14 amino acids long. J lost 0 bases, V lost 9 bases, and 6 bases had no gene match. The chain's CDR3 is CASRTSASSYEQYF. The CDR3 nucleotides read TGTGCCAGCCGGACTAGCGCAAGCTCCTACGAGCAGTACTTC.

J is TRBJ2-1 and V is TRBV5-6; 7 nucleotides match TRBD2. V lost 4 bases, J lost 2 bases, and 12 bases stayed unmatched. Germline V gives CDR1 SGHDT, CDR2 YYEEEE. The CDR3 has 17 amino acids. The CDR3 sequence is CASSLSGASGPYNEQFF. CDR3 nucleotide sequence: TGTGCCAGCAGCCTGTCCGGGGCTAGCGGTCCCTACAATGAGCAGTTCTTC.

The chain carries TRBV14 and TRBJ2-3; D is possibly TRBD1 (6 bases). Per germline, CDR1 SGHDN and CDR2 FVKESK. V was cut by 1 base and J by 5 bases, with 16 bases left in between. There are 16 residues in the CDR3. CDR3 sequence reads: CASSQVGSGAQDTQYF. The CDR3 nucleotides read TGTGCCAGCAGCCAAGTCGGTTCAGGGGCGCAAGATACGCAGTATTTT. The whole variable domain, filled in from reference TRBV14 and TRBJ2-3, reads EAGVTQFPSHSVIEKGQTVTLRCDPISGHDNLYWYRRVMGKEIKFLLHFVKESKQDESGMPNNRFLAERTGGTYSTLKVQPAELEDSGVYFCASSQVGSGAQDTQYFGPGTRLTVL.